Given below is one TCR beta chain in context. Several immunoSEQ 96-well plates shared each subset's DNA, each plate a replicate. Clones were sequenced by immunoSEQ multiplex PCR, and TCRdb holds only the in-frame ones, with some missing. The sample has 500,000 to 550,000 clones, roughly 95% seen once; the top ten hold 0.064%. The record originates from a study of shared clonotypes between healthy human individuals. CDR3 length equals 15 residues. Germline-derived CDR1 and CDR2 are SEHNR and FQNEAQ (reference sequence). Trimming shortened V by 1 base and J by 2 bases, and 10 bases separated the two germline ends.

The receptor was isolated from a woman aged 30 to 39 in good health. The chain combines TRBV7-9 with TRBJ2-3, with D unresolved. What was sequenced was naive CD4+ T cells sorted from blood. Specified subset: CD45RA+ positively selected. The CDR3 sequence is CASSLGVSYTDTQYF. The DNA for the CDR3 is TGTGCCAGCAGCTTAGGAGTCAGTTACACAGATACGCAGTATTTT.